This T cell receptor beta chain was sequenced during a study of cytomegalovirus exposure and HLA in healthy donors. Study context: As an earlier analysis found, around 170 million T cells yielded fewer than 130 million unique TCR beta sequences. Whole-study findings and limits: Most CMV-associated TCR beta chains were later found to appear HLA-restricted. A later analysis linked a missense DCLRE1C variant to TCR beta V- and J-gene trimming. Most TCR sequences were uncommon, yet certain public TCRs appeared in many donors.

13 Jbeta primers and 60 Vbeta primers were used for the PCR. TCRdb keeps only in-frame clones here, not all; method: immunoSEQ multiplex PCR. The repertoire has 150,000 to 160,000 clones, approximately 74% of them found once; the top ten carry approximately 2.8%. As for this clone: Its antigen is unknown.

Germline assignment: CDR1 SGHAT and CDR2 FQNNGV. V was pared by 2 bases and J by 7 bases, with 7 bases of the junction left unmatched. CDR3 length equals 16 residues. The chain carries TRBV11-2 and TRBJ2-2, with TRBD1 matching over 10 bases. This clonotype was obtained from a man aged 18-30 years in good health and CMV-seronegative. Sequencing used PBMCs. The CDR3 nucleotides read TGTGCCAGCAGCTTAACGACAGGGGGCAGGATCGGGGAGCTGTTTTTT. This encodes CASSLTTGGRIGELFF.